The subject of this entry is one T cell receptor (beta chain). Germline CDR1 is SGDLS and CDR2 is YYNGEE. The CDR3 contains 16 residues. V gave up 3 bases and J gave up 1 base; unmatched junction bases: 7. The source of the sample is a study of cytomegalovirus exposure and HLA in healthy donors. Primers for the PCR totalled 60 Vbeta and 13 Jbeta. Data came from immunoSEQ multiplex PCR; TCRdb stores just in-frame clones and leaves some out. The sample lists under 200,000 clones; roughly 80% were seen once. The TCR sequence derives from a woman in her late teens or twenties in good health and CMV-seronegative. The rearrangement uses TRBV9 and TRBJ2-3, with TRBD1 matching 8 bases. The sequenced sample was PBMCs. CDR3 region: CASSAGQGSGTDTQYF. The CDR3 DNA reads TGTGCCAGCAGCGCCGGACAGGGATCGGGCACAGATACGCAGTATTTT.